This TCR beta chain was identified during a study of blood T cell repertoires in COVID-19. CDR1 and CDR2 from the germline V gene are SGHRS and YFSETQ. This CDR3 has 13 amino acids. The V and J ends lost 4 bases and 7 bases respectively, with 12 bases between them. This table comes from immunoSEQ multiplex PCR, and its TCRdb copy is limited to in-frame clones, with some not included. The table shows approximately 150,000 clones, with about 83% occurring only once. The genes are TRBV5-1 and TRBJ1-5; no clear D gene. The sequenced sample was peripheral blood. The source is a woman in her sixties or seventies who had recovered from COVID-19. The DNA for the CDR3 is TGCGCCAGCAGCCGCGTCCCGGGGCAGCCCCAGCATTTT. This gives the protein CASSRVPGQPQHF.